The 29 T cell receptor beta chains in this list originate from one sample, sequenced in a study of sequential checkpoint blockade in melanoma. The treatment here: randomized to nivolumab then ipilimumab (arm A) or the reverse (arm B). Using immunoSEQ multiplex PCR, the repertoire was profiled, and TCRdb retains in-frame clones only, with some absent. The table records 21,000 or so clones, 80% to 90% of them present only once. Sample: CD8+ T cells sorted from blood (inferred from file names), taken from a patient given nivolumab and ipilimumab in sequence. Receptors were obtained from a human donor with melanoma.

This clone has only one observation. The V gene is TRBV11-2, the J gene TRBJ2-3, with 7 bases lining up with TRBD2. V gave up 4 bases and J gave up 2 bases; unmatched junction bases: 6. Per germline, CDR1 SGHAT and CDR2 FQNNGV. The CDR3 has 15 residues. The CDR3 sequence: CASSYHSGYTDTQYF. DNA of the CDR3: TGTGCCAGCAGCTACCATAGCGGGTACACAGATACGCAGTATTTT.

The rearrangement joins TRBV5-1 to TRBJ2-4; tentative D call: TRBD1 (6 bases). V was shortened by 5 bases and J by 4 bases, with 16 bases between the two germline ends. Germline V CDR1 and CDR2: SGHRS, YFSETQ. The length of the CDR3 is 15 residues. CDR3 DNA sequence: TGCGCCAGCAGTCGAGGGGGTTTAGGAAAAAACATTCAGTACTTC. It yields the protein CASSRGGLGKNIQYF.

The chain is built from TRBV2 and TRBJ2-3; the D gene is possibly TRBD2 (6 bases). CDR1 SNHLY and CDR2 FYNNEI come from the germline V gene. The CDR3 extends over 16 amino acids. The ends were cut back, 3 bases at V and 4 bases at J, with 17 bases in the middle. CDR3 nucleotides: TGTGCCAGCAGTGAGCGGCAGGGAGGAGACTCAGATACGCAGTATTTT. This encodes CASSERQGGDSDTQYF.

This clone is deemed large. This chain connects TRBV11-2 to TRBJ2-1, with D unresolved. Germline V CDR1 and CDR2: SGHAT, FQNNGV. This CDR3 is built from 15 residues. V was trimmed by 7 bases and J by 10 bases, leaving 23 bases between them. CDR3 loop: CASNINPLGPNEQFF. CDR3 coding DNA: TGTGCCAGCAATATTAACCCCCTGGGCCCTAACGAGCAGTTCTTC.

The V gene is TRBV28, the J gene TRBJ2-5; D gene unclear. The CDR3 loop spans 14 amino acids. Germline assignment: CDR1 MDHEN and CDR2 SYDVKM. Trimming stripped 2 bases from V and 2 bases from J, with 9 bases between. Here the CDR3 reads CASSLPESQETQYF. CDR3 bases: TGTGCCAGCAGTTTACCAGAATCACAAGAGACCCAGTACTTC. Supplemented by reference TRBV28 and TRBJ2-5, the full variable domain reads DVKVTQSSRYLVKRTGEKVFLECVQDMDHENMFWYRQDPGLGLRLIYFSYDVKMKEKGDIPEGYSVSREKKERFSLILESASTNQTSMYLCASSLPESQETQYFGPGTRLLVL.

This CDR3 reads CATSRGQGVETQYF. The CDR3 DNA reads as TGTGCCACCAGCAGAGGCCAGGGGGTCGAGACCCAGTACTTC. The J gene is TRBJ2-5, the V gene TRBV15, with 7 bases identical to TRBD1. The V gene end was trimmed by 1 base and the J gene end by 5 bases; junction bases not matched to a gene: 4. Germline CDR1 and CDR2: LNHNV and YYDKDF (reference sequence). The CDR3 consists of 14 residues.

This clone was seen a single time. This rearrangement joins TRBV9 to TRBJ2-2; TRBD2 might be the D (5 bases). Germline CDR1 and CDR2: SGDLS and YYNGEE. This CDR3 has 15 amino acids. With 0 bases removed from V and 5 bases from J, the gap between germline ends came to 11 bases. The CDR3 protein is CASSVVPSRTGELFF. The DNA of the CDR3 is TGTGCCAGCAGCGTAGTCCCTAGCAGGACCGGGGAGCTGTTTTTT. Variable domain in full (rest from reference TRBV9 and TRBJ2-2): DSGVTQTPKHLITATGQRVTLRCSPRSGDLSVYWYQQSLDQGLQFLIQYYNGEERAKGNILERFSAQQFPDLHSELNLSSLELGDSALYFCASSVVPSRTGELFFGEGSRLTVL.

The rearrangement links TRBV29-1 to TRBJ2-1; 7 nucleotides match TRBD2. This CDR3 region has 15 residues. V shed 3 bases and J 7 bases; nucleotides not matched to a gene: 12. CDR1 SQVTM and CDR2 ANQGSEA come from the germline V gene. In DNA, the CDR3 is TGCAGCGTTGAGGTCTCTGCGGGAGAGGGGAATGAGCAGTTCTTC. Its protein product is CSVEVSAGEGNEQFF.

This clone was seen only once. CDR3 sequence (DNA): TGTGCCAGCAGCTATGGGACAGGGAGTGATACGCAGTATTTT. Amino acid sequence: CASSYGTGSDTQYF. The chain combines TRBV5-4 with TRBJ2-3, with TRBD1 matching over 9 bases. The CDR3 extends over 14 amino acids. V trimming: 3 bases; J trimming: 6 bases; junction bases outside the gene matches: 5. CDR1 and CDR2 from the germline V gene are SGHNT and YYREEE (reference sequence).

The V call is TRBV4-3, the J call TRBJ1-1; 8 bases are shared with TRBD1. The germline gives CDR1 LGHNA, CDR2 YSLEER. The trim removed 0 bases at V and 5 bases at J, leaving 14 bases unmatched. CDR3 size: 18 residues. The CDR3 nucleotides are TGCGCCAGCAGCCAAGATCGGGTTGAGACAGGGGTGGGGACTGAAGCTTTCTTT. This codes for CASSQDRVETGVGTEAFF.

V usage is TRBV30 and J usage is TRBJ1-5; D gene ambiguous. CDR1 GTSNPN and CDR2 SVGIG come from the germline V gene (reference sequence). V was cut by 0 bases and J by 1 base, with 7 bases left in between. This CDR3 has 14 amino acids. CDR3 DNA: TGTGCCTGGAGTGTCTTTGAGAGCAATCAGCCCCAGCATTTT. This sequence encodes CAWSVFESNQPQHF.

The V gene is TRBV7-8, the J gene TRBJ2-7, with D possibly TRBD1 on 5 matching bases. The CDR3 consists of 14 residues. Trimming took off 2 bases at V and 3 bases at J, with 11 bases between the two ends. Germline V gene data show CDR1 as SGHVS and CDR2 as FQNEAQ. Here the CDR3 reads CASSLRQRNYEQYF. CDR3 sequence (DNA): TGTGCCAGCAGCTTAAGACAGAGAAACTACGAGCAGTACTTC.

The rearrangement uses TRBV11-2 and TRBJ1-1; D remains ambiguous. Trimming pared 5 bases from V and 1 base from J, leaving 11 bases between. CDR3 length: 14 amino acids. Germline V lookup: CDR1 SGHAT, CDR2 FQNNGV. The CDR3 reads CASSHGVENTEAFF. CDR3 sequence (DNA): TGTGCCAGCAGCCACGGGGTGGAGAACACTGAAGCTTTCTTT.

The J gene is TRBJ1-4, the V gene TRBV11-2; D is undetermined. This CDR3 comprises 13 residues. Germline assignment: CDR1 SGHAT and CDR2 FQNNGV. The V and J ends lost 4 bases and 8 bases respectively, with 11 bases between them. The CDR3 loop reads CASSSSRLEKLFF. In nucleotides, the CDR3 is TGTGCCAGCAGCTCTAGTCGCTTAGAAAAACTGTTTTTT.

This clone was seen only once. This sequence joins TRBV5-1 and TRBJ2-3, with D perhaps TRBD1 (5 bases). This CDR3 comprises 19 residues. With 1 base removed from V and 2 bases from J, the gap between germline ends came to 23 bases. Looked up from germline, CDR1 is SGHRS and CDR2 is YFSETQ. The CDR3 sequence: CASSLSRDWIRVATDTQYF. CDR3 nucleotides: TGCGCCAGCAGCTTGAGCAGGGATTGGATTAGGGTTGCCACAGATACGCAGTATTTT.

This chain connects TRBV20-1 to TRBJ2-7; D ambiguous. This CDR3 comprises 11 residues. Per the germline V gene, CDR1 is DFQATT and CDR2 is SNEGSKA (reference sequence). The germline V and J ends were trimmed by 3 bases and 2 bases, with 5 bases remaining between them. In nucleotides, the CDR3 is TGCAGTGCTAGTATCGCCTACGAGCAGTACTTC. Residues: CSASIAYEQYF.

This clone was seen only a few times. V and J are TRBV19 and TRBJ1-4; tentatively, D is TRBD1 (6 bases). The germline gives CDR1 LNHDA, CDR2 SQIVND (reference sequence). CDR3 length: 11 residues. V lost 10 bases and J lost 7, with 10 bases in between. The CDR3 is CAISTGEKLFF. CDR3 DNA: TGTGCCATTTCGACAGGTGAAAAACTGTTTTTT.

This clone was seen once. The genes are TRBV5-1 and TRBJ2-3; possible D gene TRBD2, 5 bases. Germline V CDR1 and CDR2: SGHRS, YFSETQ. Trimming took off 2 bases at V and 4 bases at J, with 8 bases between the two ends. The CDR3 runs to 13 residues. In nucleotides, the CDR3 is TGCGCCAGCAGCTTTAACGGGGCAGATACGCAGTATTTT. Translation: CASSFNGADTQYF.

The V call is TRBV27, the J call TRBJ2-1; 8 positions match TRBD1. J lost 8 bases, V lost 3 bases, and 6 bases had no gene match. The CDR3 runs to 14 residues. From germline, CDR1 is MNHEY and CDR2 SMNVEV (reference sequence). The CDR3 protein is CASSLVGQGDEQFF. In DNA form, the CDR3 reads TGTGCCAGCAGTTTGGTAGGACAGGGCGATGAGCAGTTCTTC.

This clone was seen once. This chain links TRBV28 with TRBJ2-5; D possibly corresponds to TRBD1 (7 bases). Germline lookup yields CDR1 MDHEN and CDR2 SYDVKM. The CDR3 totals 17 residues. V shed 6 bases and J shed 0 bases, with 20 bases lying between them. CDR3 loop: CASREGRDSMYQETQYF. DNA for the CDR3: TGTGCCAGCAGGGAGGGCCGGGACAGCATGTACCAAGAGACCCAGTACTTC. Using reference TRBV28 and TRBJ2-5 for the parts outside the CDR3, the full variable domain is DVKVTQSSRYLVKRTGEKVFLECVQDMDHENMFWYRQDPGLGLRLIYFSYDVKMKEKGDIPEGYSVSREKKERFSLILESASTNQTSMYLCASREGRDSMYQETQYFGPGTRLLVL.

J is TRBJ2-2 and V is TRBV4-2; no clear D. This CDR3 region has 22 residues. Per germline, CDR1 LGHNA and CDR2 YNFKEQ. Trimming pared 0 bases from V and 3 bases from J, leaving 29 bases between. CDR3 sequence: CASSQDRWRENLPEDHTGELFF. The CDR3 bases are TGTGCCAGCAGCCAAGATCGGTGGAGAGAGAATCTTCCCGAAGATCACACCGGGGAGCTGTTTTTT.

By its share, this clone is large. The rearrangement joins TRBV7-2 to TRBJ2-1; 11 bases line up with TRBD2. CDR1 SGHTA and CDR2 FQGNSA come from the germline V gene. This CDR3 spans 18 amino acids. Losses at the gene ends were 1 base for V and 2 bases for J; bases not matched to a gene: 7. CDR3 nucleotides: TGTGCCAGCAGCTTAGTAGCGTCTAGCGGGGGGCCCTACAATGAGCAGTTCTTC. This codes for CASSLVASSGGPYNEQFF.

V is TRBV27 and J is TRBJ2-1, with TRBD1 matching over 11 bases. V gave up 6 bases and J gave up 5 bases; unmatched junction bases: 3. CDR1 is MNHEY and CDR2 is SMNVEV in the germline V gene (reference sequence). The CDR3 has 14 residues. CDR3 nucleotide sequence: TGTGCCAGCAGATGGACAGGGGGCAACAATGAGCAGTTCTTC. Residues: CASRWTGGNNEQFF.

This clone was observed a single time. V gene TRBV27 combines with J gene TRBJ2-1; D unresolved. Trimming left V 4 bases short and J 7 bases short, with 5 bases between. Germline-derived CDR1 and CDR2 are MNHEY and SMNVEV (reference sequence). The CDR3 is made up of 11 amino acids. CDR3 loop: CASSSLNEQFF. DNA of the CDR3: TGTGCCAGCAGTTCCCTAAATGAGCAGTTCTTC.

The chain recombines TRBV7-2 with TRBJ1-2; no clear D. The CDR3 runs to 14 residues. V was clipped by 6 bases and J by 3 bases, with 14 bases between them. Per germline, CDR1 SGHTA and CDR2 FQGNSA. CDR3 in amino acids: CASRTISRYYGYTF. CDR3 DNA sequence: TGTGCCAGCAGGACAATTTCGCGTTACTATGGCTACACCTTC.

The chain couples TRBV27 to TRBJ2-1; TRBD1 agrees at 8 bases. V shed 10 bases and J 9 bases; nucleotides not matched to a gene: 5. This CDR3 is built from 11 residues. CDR1 and CDR2 (germline): MNHEY, SMNVEV (reference sequence). CDR3 in amino acids: CATQGAGEQFF. CDR3 coding DNA: TGTGCCACCCAGGGGGCGGGTGAGCAGTTCTTC.

This clone was recorded once. V is TRBV2 and J is TRBJ1-5, with TRBD1 as a possible D gene (6 bases). The germline CDR1 and CDR2 sequences are SNHLY and FYNNEI. The CDR3 runs to 13 residues. Trimming removed 5 bases at V and 5 bases at J, with 10 bases between. The CDR3 region is CASSTGQYQPQHF. For the CDR3, the DNA is TGTGCCAGCAGTACTGGACAGTATCAGCCCCAGCATTTT.

The V gene is TRBV5-1, the J gene TRBJ1-2; a possible D gene is TRBD1 (5 bases). Germline V lookup: CDR1 SGHRS, CDR2 YFSETQ. The CDR3 sequence is 13 residues long. Deletions cut 2 bases from V and 2 bases from J, with 7 bases between. CDR3 protein: CASSFGQNYGYTF. The CDR3 DNA reads as TGCGCCAGCAGCTTCGGACAAAACTATGGCTACACCTTC.

In its sample, this clone was seen once. The V call is TRBV2, the J call TRBJ1-2; tentatively, D is TRBD1 (5 bases). Deletions cut 5 bases from V and 4 bases from J, with 11 bases between. Germline loops: CDR1 SNHLY, CDR2 FYNNEI. The CDR3 consists of 13 residues. Written as DNA, the CDR3 is TGTGCCAGCAGTTGGATCGACAGCTATGGCTACACCTTC. It codes for CASSWIDSYGYTF. Looking up the rest from reference TRBV2 and TRBJ1-2 gives the full variable domain: EPEVTQTPSHQVTQMGQEVILRCVPISNHLYFYWYRQILGQKVEFLVSFYNNEISEKSEIFDDQFSVERPDGSNFTLKIRSTKLEDSAMYFCASSWIDSYGYTFGSGTRLTVV.